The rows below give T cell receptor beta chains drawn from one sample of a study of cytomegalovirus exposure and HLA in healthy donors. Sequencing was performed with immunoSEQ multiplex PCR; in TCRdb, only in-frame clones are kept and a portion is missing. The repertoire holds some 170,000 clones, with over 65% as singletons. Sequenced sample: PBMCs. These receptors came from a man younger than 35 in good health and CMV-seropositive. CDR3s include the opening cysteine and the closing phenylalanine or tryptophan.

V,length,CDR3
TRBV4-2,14,CASSQGGQVYGYTF
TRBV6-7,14,CASSYSGLLYGYTF
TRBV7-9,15,CASLKTTDNFYGYTF
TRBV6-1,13,CASTEGPHNEQFF
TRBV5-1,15,CASSPTDRGNTEAFF
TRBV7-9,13,CASRETGRDGYTF
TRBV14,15,CASSQGTGRNTEAFF
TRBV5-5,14,CASSPGQPNTEAFF
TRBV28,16,CASSPSAGTGPLEAFF
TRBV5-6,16,CASIELISGGIYGYTF
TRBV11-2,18,CASSLGGWTGGSGNTIYF
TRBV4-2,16,CASSQGGGGSYNEQFF
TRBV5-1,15,CASSLWSGDTGELFF
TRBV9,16,CASSFRQGAVNTEAFF
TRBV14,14,CASRPRTANTEAFF
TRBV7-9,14,CASSLGAGVETQYF
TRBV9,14,CASSADRANTEAFF
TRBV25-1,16,CASSAYSGQKNEKLFF
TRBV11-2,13,CASSLSDQETQYF
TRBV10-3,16,CAIRASGGGSYNEQFF
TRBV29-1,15,CSLMDRAWSNTEAFF
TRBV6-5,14,CASSPSGGPSPLHF
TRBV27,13,CASSFGGRNGYTF
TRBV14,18,CASSQYKPGLAAYNEQFF
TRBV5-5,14,CASRDLTDNYGYTF
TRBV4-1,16,CASSQDAPSSYNEQFF
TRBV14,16,CASSRTSGNSPDTQYF
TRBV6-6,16,CASRPTGTGVGNTIYF
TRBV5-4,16,CASSPTSGGYTGELFF
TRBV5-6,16,CASSSGLAGYTGELFF
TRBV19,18,CASSIGWRGRGTRNEQFF
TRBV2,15,CASSGTPTRTDTQYF
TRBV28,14,CASRRDTGNSPLHF
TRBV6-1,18,CASSEEVQATFNTGELFF
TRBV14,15,CASSPLGGTLGGYTF
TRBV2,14,CASSSDRGGEKLFF
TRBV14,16,CASSQDWGPGQDTQYF
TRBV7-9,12,CASSFDQRGYTF
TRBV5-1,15,CASSLSSGDYNEQFF
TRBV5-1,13,CASSLRQEETQYF
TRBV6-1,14,CASSLRTDSYGYTF
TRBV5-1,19,CASSPLAGLAGRFADTQYF
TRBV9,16,CASSQNPGQVVYGYTF